The entry that follows covers one T cell receptor (beta chain) sequence. The antigen is undetermined. The junction departs from the called germline gene at one end, perhaps through a read error. The CDR3 loop spans 15 amino acids. From germline, CDR1 is SGHTA and CDR2 FQGNSA. The source of the sample is a study of CD8+CD57+ T cells in acquired aplastic anemia. Across the whole study: Sorted cells (CD4+ and CD8+) yielded DNA amounts that averaged 3.2 ug.

Broader study findings: With respect to CD8+ Simpson's diversity, patients and controls did not differ significantly.

TCR beta VDJ and CDR3 profiling used genomic DNA as template. MiXCR, run by TCRdb on the reads, gives a single entry per CDR3 protein. The sample has about 270,000 distinct CDR3 sequences; 55% to 65% are singletons. The sequence was collected from a human donor with severe aplastic anemia or a healthy control (not recorded which). The material sequenced was sorted CD4+, CD8+, or CD8+CD57+ T cells (not recorded which) from PBMCs. This chain joins TRBV7-2 and TRBJ2-2, with D possibly being TRBD1 or TRBD2 (5 bases each). CDR3 nucleotides: TGTGCCAGCAGCGTAGGGGTTAGGGGCACCGGGGAGCCGTTTTTT. Translating gives CASSVGVRGTGEPFF. The whole variable domain, filled in from reference TRBV7-2 and TRBJ2-2, reads GAGVSQSPSNKVTEKGKDVELRCDPISGHTALYWYRQSLGQGLEFLIYFQGNSAPDKSGLPSDRFSAERTGGSVSTLTIQRTQQEDSAVYLCASSVGVRGTGEPFFGEGSRLTVL.